The subject of this entry is one T cell receptor beta chain. This entry is derived from a study of CD8 T cells in Susac syndrome. Reverse transcription of roughly 0.45 to 1 ug RNA was carried out with random hexamers. TCRdb reprocessed the immunoSEQ multiplex PCR reads via MiXCR and lists one record per CDR3 protein. The data contain 95,000 to 150,000 distinct CDR3 sequences, roughly 92% of them singletons. V was cut by 6 bases and J by 9 bases, with 10 bases left in between. The CDR3 is 11 residues long. This receptor was identified in a human donor in good health. The specimen sequenced was CD4+ T cells from PBMCs. The chain recombines TRBV12-3 or TRBV12-4 with TRBJ2-3; D call uncertain. This CDR3 reads CASSPSRTQYF. CDR3 in DNA: TGTGCCAGCAGCCCCTCCCGAACGCAGTATTTT.